What follows are 23 T cell receptor beta chains derived from one specimen sequenced in a study of blood T cells in healthy people across ages. For the second PCR, which ran for about 7 to 11 cycles, a sample-barcoded 5' primer and a J-beta primer mix were used. TCRdb re-called the 5' RACE reads through MiXCR, storing one row per CDR3 protein. The table lists about 1.6 million distinct CDR3 sequences, around 36% of them singletons. Sequenced input: blood. These receptors were obtained from a woman aged 25 to 45 in good health.

The chain has TRBV9 and TRBJ2-2; possible D gene TRBD1, 5 bases. Germline lookup yields CDR1 SGDLS and CDR2 YYNGEE. With 2 bases removed from V and 1 base from J, the gap between germline ends came to 9 bases. The CDR3 totals 15 residues. In DNA form, the CDR3 reads TGTGCCAGCAGCGTCAGGGTAGGGAACACCGGGGAGCTGTTTTTT. The encoded protein is CASSVRVGNTGELFF.

Details on this clonotype: This could be a read error, since a much larger clone is one nucleotide away. The chain joins TRBV29-1 to TRBJ2-7; 7 bases line up with TRBD1. This CDR3 has 14 residues. Germline V gene lookup returns CDR1 SQVTM and CDR2 ANQGSEA. CDR3 protein: CGVGLAGGSYEQYF. DNA for the CDR3: TGCGGCGTTGGGCTGGCAGGGGGCTCCTACGAGCAGTACTTC.

The chain combines TRBV28 with TRBJ2-3; D uncertain. Germline CDR1 is MDHEN and CDR2 is SYDVKM. The CDR3 runs 13 residues. V was clipped by 8 bases and J by 1 base, with 10 bases between them. CDR3 DNA sequence: TGTGCCAGCCTCCTCGGAGGCACAGATACGCAGTATTTT. The encoded protein is CASLLGGTDTQYF.

The CDR3 region is CASSPPYSDGELFF. The DNA of the CDR3 is TGTGCCAGCAGCCCACCCTATTCGGACGGGGAGCTGTTTTTT. V and J are TRBV7-9 and TRBJ2-2, with D hard to call. CDR3 length equals 14 residues. Between the trimmed V and J ends, which lost 5 bases and 7 bases, there was a span of 14 bases. CDR1 and CDR2 (germline): SEHNR, FQNEAQ (reference sequence).

There are a few counts of this clonotype. The chain couples TRBV27 to TRBJ1-5; D gene uncertain. Trimming took off 5 bases at V and 3 bases at J, with 23 bases between the two ends. This CDR3 is 18 amino acids long. Germline CDR1 and CDR2: MNHEY and SMNVEV (reference sequence). The DNA of the CDR3 is TGTGCCAGCAGTCCGCTACGAGGGATCTCTCTTTTCAATCAGCCCCAGCATTTT. Its protein product is CASSPLRGISLFNQPQHF.

Many counts were recorded for this clonotype. The genes are TRBV29-1 and TRBJ2-7, with 15 bases matching TRBD2. Per germline, CDR1 SQVTM and CDR2 ANQGSEA. The CDR3 loop spans 16 amino acids. Unmatched junction bases numbered 10, after V lost 3 bases and J lost 7 bases. The CDR3 here is CSVEGLAGGLPREQYF. The CDR3 region has the DNA TGCAGCGTTGAGGGACTAGCGGGGGGCCTTCCACGAGAGCAGTACTTC.

The rearrangement joins TRBV11-1 to TRBJ2-7; the match to TRBD1 covers 8 bases. The CDR3 runs 13 residues. V shed 6 bases, J shed 5 bases, and the junction held 6 bases outside the gene matches. Germline-derived CDR1 and CDR2 are SGHAT and FQDESV (reference sequence). For the CDR3, the DNA is TGTGCCAGCAGTCGACAGGGGATCGACGAGCAGTACTTC. Its translation is CASSRQGIDEQYF.

The V call is TRBV12-3 or TRBV12-4, the J call TRBJ1-2, with 7 bases matching TRBD1. CDR3 length equals 15 residues. After removal of 6 bases from V and 9 bases from J, the junction contained 16 bases not matched to a gene. Here the CDR3 DNA reads TGTGCCAGCAGCGCCTTTGATACAGGGGAGTGGAGCTACACCTTC. Translated: CASSAFDTGEWSYTF.

This clonotype has a handful of counts. The CDR3 loop reads CASSPRPGGATDTQYF. The DNA of the CDR3 is TGTGCCAGCAGCCCCAGGCCGGGAGGTGCGACAGATACGCAGTATTTT. The chain recombines TRBV7-9 with TRBJ2-3; 7 nucleotides agree with TRBD2. The CDR3 consists of 16 residues. V shed 5 bases and J 3 bases; nucleotides not matched to a gene: 11. CDR1 and CDR2 from the germline V gene are SEHNR and FQNEAQ (reference sequence).

This clonotype was counted only a few times. The DNA for the CDR3 is TGTGCCAGCAGTTTGAAGCCAGCCTACGAGCAGTACTTC. It yields the protein CASSLKPAYEQYF. The genes are TRBV27 and TRBJ2-7; the D is unclear. Germline CDR1 is MNHEY and CDR2 is SMNVEV (reference sequence). The CDR3 extends over 13 amino acids. With 3 bases removed from V and 2 bases from J, the gap between germline ends came to 8 bases.

This clonotype was observed a few times. The CDR3 protein is CASSPGRGGAEAFF. The CDR3 bases are TGTGCCAGCAGTCCCGGGAGGGGAGGGGCTGAAGCTTTCTTT. The chain is built from TRBV28 and TRBJ1-1; tentatively, D is TRBD1 (5 bases). CDR3 length: 14 amino acids. Trimming took off 5 bases at V and 6 bases at J, with 16 bases between the two ends. Germline V gene sequence: CDR1 MDHEN, CDR2 SYDVKM.

Points on this clonotype: This may be a read error: a much more frequent sequence differs by one nucleotide. The J gene is TRBJ1-2, the V gene TRBV6-5; 8 bases match TRBD1. The CDR3 has 12 residues. Per the germline V gene, CDR1 is MNHEY and CDR2 is SVGAGI. DNA for the CDR3: TGTGTCAGCAGAGACAGGGGCTATGGCTACACCTTC. Its protein is CVSRDRGYGYTF.

This clonotype was counted a few times. V usage is TRBV20-1 and J usage is TRBJ2-7, with D perhaps TRBD2 (5 bases). From germline, CDR1 is DFQATT and CDR2 SNEGSKA (reference sequence). This CDR3 spans 14 amino acids. V gave up 4 bases and J gave up 4 bases, with 17 bases separating them. The CDR3 is CSATIGRLDYEQYF. In DNA, the CDR3 is TGCAGTGCTACTATAGGGAGATTAGATTACGAGCAGTACTTC.

This clonotype has a handful of counts. The V gene is TRBV9, the J gene TRBJ1-5; D remains ambiguous. Trimming stripped 0 bases from V and 3 bases from J, with 13 bases between. This CDR3 contains 16 residues. Germline assignment: CDR1 SGDLS and CDR2 YYNGEE. CDR3 region: CASSVADGELNQPQHF. In nucleotides, the CDR3 is TGTGCCAGCAGCGTAGCTGACGGGGAACTCAATCAGCCCCAGCATTTT.

J is TRBJ1-1 and V is TRBV9; D is perhaps TRBD1 (5 bases). Germline V gene lookup returns CDR1 SGDLS and CDR2 YYNGEE. Deletions cut 3 bases from V and 3 bases from J, with 15 bases between. The CDR3 runs to 15 residues. This CDR3 reads CASSAPGRWDTEAFF. The CDR3, as DNA: TGTGCCAGCAGCGCCCCAGGGAGGTGGGACACTGAAGCTTTCTTT.

Many counts were recorded for this clonotype. This sequence joins TRBV12-3 or TRBV12-4 and TRBJ1-2; unclear D gene. V was clipped by 2 bases and J by 6 bases, with 1 base between them. The CDR3 contains 10 residues. Here the CDR3 reads CASSLNGYTF. CDR3 in DNA: TGTGCCAGCAGTTTAAATGGCTACACCTTC.

This clonotype was seen only a few times. V usage is TRBV2 and J usage is TRBJ1-2; D ambiguous. The CDR3 has 13 residues. V dropped 2 bases and J dropped 4 bases, with 8 bases sitting between them. Germline V gene data show CDR1 as SNHLY and CDR2 as FYNNEI. CDR3 nucleotides: TGTGCCAGCAGTGAACAGCTCTTCTATGGCTACACCTTC. Protein: CASSEQLFYGYTF.

This clonotype was detected a few times. CDR3 DNA sequence: TGTGCCAGCAGCGTCTTAGCGGGGGTAAGCACAGATACGCAGTATTTT. This translates into CASSVLAGVSTDTQYF. This chain links TRBV9 with TRBJ2-3; 9 bases align to TRBD2. The V gene's germline CDR1 is SGDLS and CDR2 YYNGEE. The CDR3 spans 16 residues. V shed 2 bases, J shed 0 bases, and the junction held 4 bases outside the gene matches.

This clonotype was observed at least ten times. V usage is TRBV4-1 and J usage is TRBJ1-2, with D perhaps TRBD1 (6 bases). Trimming removed 1 base from V and 5 bases from J, with 14 bases in between. From germline, CDR1 is MGHRA and CDR2 YSYEKL. This CDR3 has 15 amino acids. CDR3 sequence: CASSQGLKGVYGYTF. CDR3 nucleotide sequence: TGCGCCAGCAGCCAAGGGTTAAAGGGGGTTTATGGCTACACCTTC.

The table lists this clonotype with a few counts. The chain joins TRBV2 to TRBJ1-5; perhaps TRBD1 as D (6 bases). CDR3 size: 17 residues. CDR1 and CDR2 from the germline V gene are SNHLY and FYNNEI. The germline V and J ends were trimmed by 2 bases and 3 bases, with 17 bases remaining between them. The CDR3 loop reads CASSEPRPGGLNQPQHF. CDR3 sequence (DNA): TGTGCCAGCAGTGAACCCAGACCGGGGGGGCTCAATCAGCCCCAGCATTTT.

This chain joins TRBV6-2 or TRBV6-3 and TRBJ2-1; TRBD2 aligns across 8 bases. CDR1 MNHEY and CDR2 SVGEGT come from the germline V gene. The CDR3 runs to 17 residues. V shed 2 bases, J shed 8 bases, and the junction held 14 bases outside the gene matches. The CDR3 is CASSYPLPSGSSHEQFF. The DNA of the CDR3 is TGTGCCAGCAGTTACCCCTTACCCAGCGGGAGCTCCCATGAGCAGTTCTTC.

The chain carries TRBV6-2 or TRBV6-3 and TRBJ1-1; TRBD1 matches 8 bases. CDR1 MNHEY and CDR2 SVGEGT come from the germline V gene. The CDR3 is 13 amino acids. Trimming at V came to 8 bases and at J to 5 bases, leaving 7 bases not matched to a gene. CDR3 sequence reads: CASAPGGWTEAFF. The CDR3 DNA reads as TGTGCCAGCGCACCAGGGGGCTGGACTGAAGCTTTCTTT.

This clonotype was found many times. The chain links TRBV7-8 to TRBJ2-1; D perhaps matches TRBD1 (6 bases). V was cut by 5 bases and J by 5 bases, with 13 bases left in between. The CDR3 length is 14 residues. CDR1 SGHVS and CDR2 FQNEAQ come from the germline V gene. The DNA for the CDR3 is TGTGCCAGCAGCCCCCCGGACAGTAACAATGAGCAGTTCTTC. It codes for CASSPPDSNNEQFF.